This T cell receptor (beta chain) stems from a study of response to subunit inactivated influenza vaccine. Whole-study findings and limits: Authors suggested that a seasonal influenza vaccination recruits few new T cells each time.

TCRdb recomputed calls from the RT-PCR reads with MiXCR, one row per CDR3 protein. The sample shows about 620,000 distinct CDR3 sequences, 12% of them seen only once. There are many counts of this clonotype. Its antigen is not identified. CDR3 length equals 13 residues. Germline lookup yields CDR1 MDHEN and CDR2 SYDVKM. V lost 7 bases, J lost 1 base, and 7 bases lay in between. This specimen was PBMCs from blood, taken on the day of vaccination. J is TRBJ2-2 and V is TRBV28; maybe TRBD1 (6 bases). The receptor comes from a man aged 50 to 59 who received an inactivated influenza vaccine. This CDR3 is CASTRGNTGELFF. The CDR3 coding sequence is TGTGCCAGCACCAGGGGGAACACCGGGGAGCTGTTTTTT.